Below, 17 T cell receptor beta chains from the same sample are listed, as sequenced in a study of cytomegalovirus exposure and HLA in healthy donors. The protocol was immunoSEQ multiplex PCR, while the TCRdb copy is restricted to in-frame clones and leaves out a portion. The sample carries about 360,000 clones, just over 85% recorded once. Sequencing input: PBMCs. The receptor source for this set is a young woman in good health and CMV-seronegative.

The rearrangement links TRBV2 to TRBJ2-5; D perhaps matches TRBD1 (5 bases). Germline values: CDR1 SNHLY, CDR2 FYNNEI. The CDR3 spans 13 residues. The V end was cut by 5 bases, the J end by 0 bases, with 7 bases between. The CDR3 DNA reads as TGTGCCAGCAGTCCAGGGCACCAAGAGACCCAGTACTTC. Amino acids: CASSPGHQETQYF.

This chain links TRBV16 with TRBJ1-1, with 7 bases matching TRBD1. This CDR3 is built from 15 residues. CDR1 KGHSY and CDR2 FQNENV come from the germline V gene. Germline trimming cut 4 bases from V and 2 bases from J; bases unmatched to any gene: 7. The CDR3 reads CASSPYRGDNTEAFF. CDR3 nucleotide sequence: TGTGCCAGCAGCCCCTACAGGGGCGACAACACTGAAGCTTTCTTT.

The chain has TRBV4-2 and TRBJ2-2; TRBD1 aligns across 7 bases. The CDR3 spans 16 residues. CDR1 is LGHNA and CDR2 is YNFKEQ in the germline V gene. J was trimmed by 1 base and V by 4 bases; bases with no gene match: 6. The CDR3 reads CASSRENRGNTGELFF. CDR3 DNA: TGTGCCAGCAGCCGAGAAAACAGGGGGAACACCGGGGAGCTGTTTTTT.

The CDR3 DNA follows: TGCAGTGCTAACAGTTACTACGAGCAGTACTTC. Translating gives CSANSYYEQYF. The rearrangement links TRBV20-1 to TRBJ2-7; no firm D call. Germline CDR1 reads DFQATT; CDR2 reads SNEGSKA (reference sequence). This CDR3 has 11 amino acids. Trimming cost V 4 bases and J 3 bases, with 7 bases left between them.

This rearrangement joins TRBV5-1 to TRBJ2-7; 11 bases match TRBD2. The CDR3 is 15 amino acids. Germline assignment: CDR1 SGHRS and CDR2 YFSETQ. Trimming took 3 bases from V and 5 from J; bases not matched to a gene: 7. CDR3: CASSSTSGRFDEQYF. CDR3 bases: TGCGCCAGCAGCTCTACTAGCGGGAGATTCGACGAGCAGTACTTC.

This clone showed up just a few times. The chain's CDR3 is CASSLWGETYEQYF. DNA of the CDR3: TGTGCCAGCAGCTTATGGGGAGAGACCTACGAGCAGTACTTC. This chain connects TRBV11-2 to TRBJ2-7; possible D gene TRBD2, 5 bases. CDR1 is SGHAT, CDR2 FQNNGV, per germline. The CDR3 spans 14 residues. V was cut by 2 bases and J by 2 bases, with 10 bases left in between.

This rearrangement joins TRBV5-1 to TRBJ2-7, with 10 bases identical to TRBD1. The J segment lost 0 bases and the V segment lost 4 bases, leaving 7 bases of the junction unmatched. CDR3 size: 16 residues. Germline V gene data show CDR1 as SGHRS and CDR2 as YFSETQ. The CDR3 DNA follows: TGCGCCAGCAGCCAGGGACAGGGGTTGAGCTCCTACGAGCAGTACTTC. It specifies CASSQGQGLSSYEQYF.

The rearrangement uses TRBV6-5 and TRBJ1-3, with a tentative D call TRBD1 (6 bases). The CDR3 contains 15 residues. Trimming shortened V by 5 bases and J by 2 bases, and 13 bases separated the two germline ends. The germline V gene encodes CDR1 MNHEY and CDR2 SVGAGI. The CDR3 sequence is CASSPYRAPGNTIYF. CDR3 DNA sequence: TGTGCCAGCAGTCCATACAGGGCCCCTGGAAACACCATATATTTT.

The CDR3, as DNA: TGCGCCAGCAGCTTGGGGGTAATAGCGGGAGGCCCCTACAATGAGCAGTTCTTC. This encodes CASSLGVIAGGPYNEQFF. This chain uses TRBV5-1 with TRBJ2-1, with 10 positions matching TRBD2. The CDR3 has 18 residues. CDR1 and CDR2 from the germline V gene are SGHRS and YFSETQ. J gave up 2 bases and V 0 bases, and 8 bases lay outside the gene matches.

V is TRBV30 and J is TRBJ2-1; the match to TRBD2 covers 9 bases. This CDR3 is built from 13 residues. From germline, CDR1 is GTSNPN and CDR2 SVGIG (reference sequence). The V segment lost 5 bases and the J segment 1 base; nucleotides outside the gene matches: 0. CDR3 amino acids: CAWGLASYNEQFF. The DNA of the CDR3 is TGTGCCTGGGGACTAGCGTCCTACAATGAGCAGTTCTTC.

The V call is TRBV13, the J call TRBJ1-5; TRBD1 agrees at 9 bases. Trimming took 0 bases from V and 6 from J; bases not matched to a gene: 3. CDR1 is PRHDT, CDR2 FYEKMQ, per germline (reference sequence). The CDR3 consists of 15 residues. In DNA form, the CDR3 reads TGTGCCAGCAGCTTAGGGCCGGGACAGGGTCAGCCCCAGCATTTT. It translates to CASSLGPGQGQPQHF.

The CDR3 DNA reads as TGTGCCAGCAGCTCACCGGAGGGGGGGAATTCACCCCTCCACTTT. Translated: CASSSPEGGNSPLHF. The V call is TRBV5-4, the J call TRBJ1-6; perhaps TRBD1 as D (6 bases). The ends were cut back, 3 bases at V and 7 bases at J, with 14 bases in the middle. The V gene's germline CDR1 is SGHNT and CDR2 YYREEE (reference sequence). CDR3 size: 15 residues. Full variable domain (rest looked up from reference TRBV5-4 and TRBJ1-6): ETGVTQSPTHLIKTRGQQVTLRCSSQSGHNTVSWYQQALGQGPQFIFQYYREEENGRGNFPPRFSGLQFPNYSSELNVNALELDDSALYLCASSSPEGGNSPLHFGNGTRLTVT.

This chain joins TRBV5-5 and TRBJ2-3; D is undetermined. V was shortened by 1 base and J by 8 bases, with 8 bases between the two germline ends. The CDR3 length is 12 residues. CDR1 SGHKS and CDR2 YYEKEE come from the germline V gene (reference sequence). This CDR3 reads CASSLYGGTQYF. The CDR3 nucleotides are TGTGCCAGCAGCTTGTACGGTGGTACGCAGTATTTT.

The gene calls are TRBV28 and TRBJ2-1; 14 positions agree with TRBD2. This CDR3 comprises 17 residues. The germline gives CDR1 MDHEN, CDR2 SYDVKM. The chain's CDR3 is CVAGDRATTSGGDEQFF. The CDR3 nucleotides are TGTGTCGCAGGGGACAGGGCTACGACTAGCGGGGGGGATGAGCAGTTCTTC.

This clone appeared a single time. The genes are TRBV10-3 and TRBJ2-1; maybe TRBD2 (5 bases). This CDR3 spans 14 amino acids. With 10 bases removed from V and 5 bases from J, the gap between germline ends came to 18 bases. CDR1 is ENHRY, CDR2 SYGVKD, per germline. The CDR3 DNA reads TGTGCCACCCAGGAGGCGGGCGTCGACAATGAGCAGTTCTTC. Protein sequence: CATQEAGVDNEQFF.

A remark on this clone: Other DNA sequences in the same sample also yield this CDR3. J is TRBJ1-5 and V is TRBV28; TRBD1 might be the D (5 bases). Trimming stripped 5 bases from V and 0 bases from J, with 8 bases between. CDR1 and CDR2 from the germline V gene are MDHEN and SYDVKM. The CDR3 length is 14 residues. The CDR3 reads CASSPGGSNQPQHF. The CDR3 DNA is TGTGCCAGCAGTCCCGGGGGTAGCAATCAGCCCCAGCATTTT.

CDR3 nucleotides: TGTGCCAGCAGCGTGAGCGGGGTGGGGGATTTTGGCATTCAGTACTTC. Translating it yields CASSVSGVGDFGIQYF. The genes are TRBV9 and TRBJ2-4; 7 bases are a match to TRBD2. CDR1 is SGDLS, CDR2 YYNGEE, per germline. The trim removed 2 bases at V and 9 bases at J, leaving 14 bases unmatched. The CDR3 has 16 residues. Looking up the rest from reference TRBV9 and TRBJ2-4 gives the full variable domain: DSGVTQTPKHLITATGQRVTLRCSPRSGDLSVYWYQQSLDQGLQFLIQYYNGEERAKGNILERFSAQQFPDLHSELNLSSLELGDSALYFCASSVSGVGDFGIQYFGAGTRLSVL.